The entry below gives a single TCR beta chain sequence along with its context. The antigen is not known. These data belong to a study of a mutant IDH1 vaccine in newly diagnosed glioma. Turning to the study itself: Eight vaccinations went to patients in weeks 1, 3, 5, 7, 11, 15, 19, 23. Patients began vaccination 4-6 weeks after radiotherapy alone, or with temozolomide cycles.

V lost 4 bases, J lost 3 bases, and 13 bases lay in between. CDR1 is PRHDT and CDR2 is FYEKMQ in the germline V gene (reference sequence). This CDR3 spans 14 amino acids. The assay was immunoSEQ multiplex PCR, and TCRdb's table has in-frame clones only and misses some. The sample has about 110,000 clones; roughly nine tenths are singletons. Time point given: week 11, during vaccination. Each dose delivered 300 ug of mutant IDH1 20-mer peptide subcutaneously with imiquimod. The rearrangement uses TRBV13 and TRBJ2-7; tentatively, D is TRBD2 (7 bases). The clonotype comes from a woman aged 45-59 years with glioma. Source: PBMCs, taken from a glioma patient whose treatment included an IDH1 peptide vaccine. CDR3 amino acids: CASSSRGLSYEQYF. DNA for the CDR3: TGTGCCAGCAGCTCCAGGGGACTAAGCTACGAGCAGTACTTC.